Each of the 28 T cell receptor beta chains below was sequenced from the same sample in a study of shared clonotypes between healthy human individuals. The repertoire was sequenced with immunoSEQ multiplex PCR; TCRdb's copy has only in-frame clones and lacks some. The sample carries around 560,000 clones, roughly 95% recorded once. Naive CD8 cells were CD45RO-negative, positively selected for CCR7, excluding terminally differentiated effector memory CD45RA+ cells. The material sequenced was naive CD8+ T cells sorted from blood. The source is a woman in her twenties or thirties in good health.

This sequence joins TRBV29-1 and TRBJ2-1; unclear D gene. The V gene's germline CDR1 is SQVTM and CDR2 ANQGSEA. This CDR3 is built from 12 residues. Between the trimmed V and J ends, which lost 0 bases and 9 bases, there was a span of 9 bases. This CDR3 is CSVEEGSPEQFF. DNA of the CDR3: TGCAGCGTTGAAGAGGGCAGCCCTGAGCAGTTCTTC.

The chain is built from TRBV15 and TRBJ2-2; 7 positions agree with TRBD1. The V gene end was trimmed by 5 bases and the J gene end by 10 bases; junction bases not matched to a gene: 4. This CDR3 is 12 amino acids long. Germline lookup yields CDR1 LNHNV and CDR2 YYDKDF (reference sequence). Here the CDR3 reads CATSEGGAELFF. CDR3 DNA sequence: TGTGCCACCAGCGAAGGGGGCGCGGAGCTGTTTTTT. The complete variable domain, with remaining parts taken from reference TRBV15 and TRBJ2-2, reads DAMVIQNPRYQVTQFGKPVTLSCSQTLNHNVMYWYQQKSSQAPKLLFHYYDKDFNNEADTPDNFQSRRPNTSFCFLDIRSPGLGDTAMYLCATSEGGAELFFGEGSRLTVL.

This clone has a single count. The CDR3 here is CSVDRERGGELFF. CDR3 DNA: TGCAGCGTTGACAGGGAGCGGGGCGGGGAGCTGTTTTTT. The chain joins TRBV29-1 to TRBJ2-2; 7 nucleotides agree with TRBD2. The CDR3 is made up of 13 amino acids. Losses at the gene ends were 3 bases for V and 7 bases for J; bases not matched to a gene: 5. Germline V gene lookup returns CDR1 SQVTM and CDR2 ANQGSEA.

This clone was counted a few times. The chain uses TRBV28 and TRBJ2-5, with 7 positions matching TRBD1. Losses at the gene ends were 6 bases for V and 0 bases for J; bases not matched to a gene: 7. Germline V lookup: CDR1 MDHEN, CDR2 SYDVKM. The CDR3 spans 15 residues. The CDR3 spells CASSLGGSYQETQYF. The DNA of the CDR3 is TGTGCCAGCAGCCTAGGGGGCTCGTACCAAGAGACCCAGTACTTC.

V is TRBV27 and J is TRBJ1-3, with no clear D. The CDR3 length is 14 residues. Germline V CDR1 and CDR2: MNHEY, SMNVEV (reference sequence). V was pared by 6 bases and J by 1 base, with 10 bases between. DNA of the CDR3: TGTGCCAGCAGCGTAAAGGGATCTGGAAACACCATATATTTT. Translating gives CASSVKGSGNTIYF.

The V and J genes are TRBV6-5 and TRBJ2-7, with 9 bases fitting TRBD1. Losses at the gene ends were 10 bases for V and 4 bases for J; bases not matched to a gene: 11. The V gene's germline CDR1 is MNHEY and CDR2 SVGAGI. The CDR3 is 14 residues long. The CDR3 is CATEQGAKGYEQYF. DNA for the CDR3: TGTGCCACCGAACAGGGGGCGAAAGGATACGAGCAGTACTTC.

The genes are TRBV5-6 and TRBJ2-6; D is ambiguous. Germline assignment: CDR1 SGHDT and CDR2 YYEEEE. The CDR3 covers 15 residues. V was trimmed by 0 bases and J by 1 base, leaving 5 bases between them. The CDR3 DNA follows: TGTGCCAGCAGCTTGGAAGGATCTGGGGCCAACGTCCTGACTTTC. Protein sequence: CASSLEGSGANVLTF.

V and J are TRBV7-2 and TRBJ1-1; unclear D gene. V was trimmed by 2 bases and J by 7 bases, leaving 11 bases between them. CDR3 length equals 13 residues. CDR1 SGHTA and CDR2 FQGNSA come from the germline V gene. In nucleotides, the CDR3 is TGTGCCAGCAGCTTAAATAGCGGGCATGAAGCTTTCTTT. Amino acid sequence: CASSLNSGHEAFF. The variable domain in full, completed from reference TRBV7-2 and TRBJ1-1, reads GAGVSQSPSNKVTEKGKDVELRCDPISGHTALYWYRQSLGQGLEFLIYFQGNSAPDKSGLPSDRFSAERTGGSVSTLTIQRTQQEDSAVYLCASSLNSGHEAFFGQGTRLTVV.

The rearrangement joins TRBV15 to TRBJ1-5, with 9 bases that match TRBD1. The CDR3 has 15 amino acids. CDR1 LNHNV and CDR2 YYDKDF come from the germline V gene (reference sequence). The V segment lost 5 bases and the J segment 2 bases; nucleotides outside the gene matches: 4. The CDR3 nucleotides are TGTGCCACCAGCTCTAGGACAGGGGGCAATCAGCCCCAGCATTTT. Protein product: CATSSRTGGNQPQHF.

The gene calls are TRBV28 and TRBJ2-1; a possible D gene is TRBD2 (6 bases). This CDR3 contains 17 residues. Germline loops: CDR1 MDHEN, CDR2 SYDVKM. Deletions cut 6 bases from V and 3 bases from J, with 21 bases between. CDR3 in amino acids: CASSLRPPGVGYNEQFF. In DNA form, the CDR3 reads TGTGCCAGCAGCTTACGCCCCCCGGGGGTCGGCTACAATGAGCAGTTCTTC.

V and J are TRBV7-9 and TRBJ2-4; D not resolved. Germline V gene sequence: CDR1 SEHNR, CDR2 FQNEAQ (reference sequence). The CDR3 totals 13 residues. V gave up 5 bases and J gave up 12 bases, with 17 bases separating them. The CDR3 DNA is TGTGCCAGCAGCCCTCGTAGCTCAGGAGATCAGTACTTC. Translating it yields CASSPRSSGDQYF.

The chain employs TRBV27 and TRBJ1-1, with D unresolved. The V gene lost 8 bases and the J gene lost 0 bases, with 10 bases spanning the gap. The CDR3 extends over 13 amino acids. Germline V gives CDR1 MNHEY, CDR2 SMNVEV (reference sequence). CDR3 coding DNA: TGTGCCAGCCTCTCTTACATGAACACTGAAGCTTTCTTT. Translated, it gives CASLSYMNTEAFF.

This chain uses TRBV5-4 with TRBJ2-2; D is uncertain. The V gene lost 0 bases and the J gene lost 4 bases, with 4 bases spanning the gap. The CDR3 runs to 13 residues. CDR1 SGHNT and CDR2 YYREEE come from the germline V gene (reference sequence). DNA of the CDR3: TGTGCCAGCAGCTTGGCTATCACCGGGGAGCTGTTTTTT. This codes for CASSLAITGELFF.

The chain uses TRBV27 and TRBJ2-7; TRBD2 aligns across 10 bases. The CDR3 is 17 amino acids. CDR1 and CDR2 (germline): MNHEY, SMNVEV (reference sequence). The V and J ends lost 2 bases and 0 bases, in that order; junction bases with no gene match: 7. CDR3 nucleotide sequence: TGTGCCAGCAGTTTAAGGGCTAGCGGGAGCCACTCCTACGAGCAGTACTTC. Translation gives CASSLRASGSHSYEQYF.

The chain uses TRBV7-9 and TRBJ2-1, with 7 bases lining up with TRBD2. There are 14 residues in the CDR3. Trimming cost V 4 bases and J 8 bases; bases outside gene matches: 8. CDR1 and CDR2 (germline): SEHNR, FQNEAQ (reference sequence). In DNA, the CDR3 is TGTGCCAGCAGCTCCGCGGGGGTGCAGGATGAGCAGTTCTTC. It codes for CASSSAGVQDEQFF.

V and J are TRBV11-3 and TRBJ2-7; TRBD1 matches 9 bases. There are 17 residues in the CDR3. Germline V gene lookup returns CDR1 SGHNT and CDR2 YENEEA. V shed 0 bases and J 0 bases; nucleotides not matched to a gene: 6. Here the CDR3 DNA reads TGTGCCAGCAGCTTAGATTTGGACAGGGGAAACTCCTACGAGCAGTACTTC. The encoded protein is CASSLDLDRGNSYEQYF. The entire variable domain, with the rest obtained from reference TRBV11-3 and TRBJ2-7, is as follows: EAGVVQSPRYKIIEKKQPVAFWCNPISGHNTLYWYLQNLGQGPELLIRYENEEAVDDSQLPKDRFSAERLKGVDSTLKIQPAELGDSAVYLCASSLDLDRGNSYEQYFGPGTRLTVT.

This chain uses TRBV28 with TRBJ2-7, with 7 bases that match TRBD1. CDR1 and CDR2 from the germline V gene are MDHEN and SYDVKM. Trimming cost V 3 bases and J 4 bases; bases outside gene matches: 6. CDR3 length: 14 residues. The CDR3: CASSFGRGWYEQYF. For the CDR3, the DNA is TGTGCCAGCAGTTTCGGCAGGGGGTGGTACGAGCAGTACTTC.

This sequence joins TRBV10-2 and TRBJ1-5; TRBD1 is a possible D gene (5 bases). The CDR3 runs to 15 residues. Germline V gene sequence: CDR1 WSHSY, CDR2 SAAADI. Trimming took off 5 bases at V and 3 bases at J, with 14 bases between the two ends. CDR3 amino acids: CASSRGVGYNQPQHF. The CDR3 nucleotides read TGCGCCAGCAGTCGAGGGGTGGGGTACAATCAGCCCCAGCATTTT.

The V call is TRBV9, the J call TRBJ2-2; TRBD2 matches at 11 bases. This CDR3 has 16 residues. Germline V gene data show CDR1 as SGDLS and CDR2 as YYNGEE. V was clipped by 2 bases and J by 6 bases; unmatched bases: 6. The CDR3 is CASSVFSGRGAGELFF. In nucleotides, the CDR3 is TGTGCCAGCAGCGTCTTTAGCGGGAGGGGAGCCGGGGAGCTGTTTTTT. The complete variable domain, with remaining parts taken from reference TRBV9 and TRBJ2-2, reads DSGVTQTPKHLITATGQRVTLRCSPRSGDLSVYWYQQSLDQGLQFLIQYYNGEERAKGNILERFSAQQFPDLHSELNLSSLELGDSALYFCASSVFSGRGAGELFFGEGSRLTVL.

The V gene is TRBV6-1, the J gene TRBJ1-1, with TRBD1 identical over 9 bases. Germline CDR1 is MNHNS and CDR2 is SASEGT. This CDR3 is 13 amino acids long. J was trimmed by 3 bases and V by 4 bases; bases with no gene match: 0. The CDR3 reads CASSGQGDTEAFF. The CDR3 region has the DNA TGTGCCAGCAGTGGACAGGGGGACACTGAAGCTTTCTTT.

The rearrangement joins TRBV28 to TRBJ2-5, with 9 bases that match TRBD2. The germline CDR1 and CDR2 sequences are MDHEN and SYDVKM. The CDR3 totals 16 residues. The V segment lost 4 bases and the J segment 4 bases; nucleotides outside the gene matches: 10. DNA for the CDR3: TGTGCCAGCAGTTCGGTGGCGGGAGGGTGGGGAGAGACCCAGTACTTC. It specifies CASSSVAGGWGETQYF.

CDR3 loop: CASSVAGTGEAFF. CDR3 DNA sequence: TGTGCCAGCAGCGTAGCCGGGACAGGGGAAGCTTTCTTT. The genes are TRBV9 and TRBJ1-1, with 9 bases identical to TRBD1. V lost 0 bases and J lost 8; bases outside the gene matches: 2. CDR3 length equals 13 residues. Germline V gene data show CDR1 as SGDLS and CDR2 as YYNGEE.

This sequence joins TRBV28 and TRBJ2-7; 11 nucleotides line up with TRBD2. V lost 7 bases, J lost 2 bases, and 7 bases stayed unmatched. In germline, CDR1 is MDHEN, CDR2 SYDVKM. The CDR3 is 15 residues long. Here the CDR3 DNA reads TGTGCCAGCACTCTCGTAGCGGGAGGGCCCTACGAGCAGTACTTC. Translation: CASTLVAGGPYEQYF.

This clone was recorded only once. The chain links TRBV4-2 to TRBJ2-5, with TRBD2 matching over 9 bases. The J call is doubtful: the DNA matches TRBJ2-7 better. This CDR3 has 18 residues. Germline lookup yields CDR1 LGHNA and CDR2 YNFKEQ. The CDR3 loop is CASSQGRTALGLAYEQYF. DNA for the CDR3: TGTGCCAGCAGCCAAGGGCGAACAGCTCTGGGACTAGCTTACGAGCAGTACTTC.

This chain links TRBV2 with TRBJ1-5; TRBD1 matches 11 bases. The CDR3 extends over 14 amino acids. J lost 5 bases, V lost 6 bases, and 3 bases had no gene match. The germline V gene has CDR1 SNHLY and CDR2 FYNNEI. Here the CDR3 DNA reads TGTGCCAGCAGCCGGACAGGGGGCGATCAGCCCCAGCATTTT. It encodes CASSRTGGDQPQHF.

The chain is built from TRBV11-2 and TRBJ1-1; D is perhaps TRBD1 (5 bases). The CDR3 has 19 residues. The V gene's germline CDR1 is SGHAT and CDR2 FQNNGV. V lost 0 bases to trimming and J lost 1 base, with 21 bases between them. This chain's CDR3 is CASSLDRGVSGFRNTEAFF. The CDR3 nucleotides are TGTGCCAGCAGCTTAGATCGGGGGGTCTCAGGGTTCCGGAACACTGAAGCTTTCTTT. The full variable domain, its missing parts supplied by reference TRBV11-2 and TRBJ1-1, is EAGVAQSPRYKIIEKRQSVAFWCNPISGHATLYWYQQILGQGPKLLIQFQNNGVVDDSQLPKDRFSAERLKGVDSTLKIQPAKLEDSAVYLCASSLDRGVSGFRNTEAFFGQGTRLTVV.

On this clone itself: This specimen includes other DNA sequences encoding the same CDR3. V gene TRBV28 combines with J gene TRBJ1-4; 8 bases are shared with TRBD1. The V and J ends lost 2 bases and 8 bases, in that order; junction bases with no gene match: 4. Germline V gives CDR1 MDHEN, CDR2 SYDVKM. This CDR3 has 14 amino acids. The CDR3 sequence is CASSLQGAGEKLFF. The CDR3 bases are TGTGCCAGCAGTTTACAGGGGGCCGGGGAAAAACTGTTTTTT.

This chain links TRBV2 with TRBJ2-7, with a weak D call TRBD2 (7 bases). The CDR3 is made up of 13 amino acids. The germline V gene encodes CDR1 SNHLY and CDR2 FYNNEI. The germline V and J ends were trimmed by 4 bases and 3 bases, with 10 bases remaining between them. CDR3 protein: CASSVGGRYEQYF. CDR3 nucleotide sequence: TGTGCCAGCAGTGTGGGGGGGCGCTACGAGCAGTACTTC.